This T cell receptor beta chain originates from a study of cytomegalovirus exposure and HLA in healthy donors. Whole-study findings and limits: Reported results showed that the classifier diagnosed cytomegalovirus status with high specificity and sensitivity. A later examination showed that TCR association rates differed by HLA locus, with DRB1 most and HLA-C fewest. A later analysis linked a missense DCLRE1C variant to TCR beta V- and J-gene trimming. Most CMV-associated TCR beta chains appeared HLA-restricted in a later analysis.

Germline V gene sequence: CDR1 LGHNA, CDR2 YSLEER. Trimming pared 1 base from V and 6 bases from J, leaving 12 bases between. CDR3 length: 14 residues. In regard to this clone: What it binds is unknown.

The study ran its PCR with 60 Vbeta and 13 Jbeta primers. Some clones are missing from TCRdb's copy, which holds only in-frame ones; the method was immunoSEQ multiplex PCR. The sample yields about 160,000 clones, 80% to 90% seen once. The origin of this receptor is a woman aged 25 to 39 in good health and CMV-seropositive. The sequenced material came from PBMCs. The rearrangement uses TRBV4-3 and TRBJ1-1; maybe TRBD1 (5 bases). The CDR3 spells CASSQGAGRPEAFF. Here the CDR3 DNA reads TGCGCCAGCAGCCAAGGCGCGGGACGGCCTGAAGCTTTCTTT.